The 29 T cell receptor beta chains reported below all come from one sample, sequenced in a study of T cells in localized non-small cell lung cancer. Libraries were prepared by immunoSEQ multiplex PCR; TCRdb keeps only in-frame clonotypes and omits some of them. Seen here are approximately 29,000 clones, about 91% observed once, and the top ten hold roughly 7.3%. This sample comprised peripheral blood, obtained before any cancer treatment. These receptors came from a male donor aged 60 or over with stage I lung adenocarcinoma.

The chain is built from TRBV7-2 and TRBJ2-7; no definite D call. The germline V gene encodes CDR1 SGHTA and CDR2 FQGNSA. The CDR3 covers 14 residues. V was trimmed by 1 base and J by 0 bases, leaving 7 bases between them. The CDR3 DNA reads as TGTGCCAGCAGCTTAGGTGTCAGCTCCTACGAGCAGTACTTC. Translation: CASSLGVSSYEQYF. The full variable domain, rest sourced from reference TRBV7-2 and TRBJ2-7, is GAGVSQSPSNKVTEKGKDVELRCDPISGHTALYWYRQSLGQGLEFLIYFQGNSAPDKSGLPSDRFSAERTGGSVSTLTIQRTQQEDSAVYLCASSLGVSSYEQYFGPGTRLTVT.

This clone was picked up a small number of times. This chain uses TRBV28 with TRBJ1-2, with D hard to call. Looked up from germline, CDR1 is MDHEN and CDR2 is SYDVKM. CDR3 size: 14 residues. Trimming removed 7 bases at V and 0 bases at J, with 12 bases between. CDR3 sequence reads: CASNVGRTNYGYTF. The CDR3 bases are TGTGCCAGCAACGTAGGCCGGACTAACTATGGCTACACCTTC.

The genes are TRBV6-1 and TRBJ1-1; a possible D gene is TRBD1 (5 bases). V lost 6 bases, J lost 6 bases, and 17 bases lay in between. CDR3 length: 14 amino acids. CDR1 and CDR2 (germline): MNHNS, SASEGT. CDR3 in amino acids: CASSEGLPKAEAFF. The CDR3 coding sequence is TGTGCCAGCAGCGAGGGACTCCCGAAGGCTGAAGCTTTCTTT.

The CDR3 DNA is TGCGCCAGCAGCCCCGTAAGGTACGGAGAGACCCAGTACTTC. Protein product: CASSPVRYGETQYF. The V and J genes are TRBV5-1 and TRBJ2-5; D is undetermined. The CDR3 contains 14 residues. Germline loops: CDR1 SGHRS, CDR2 YFSETQ. With 4 bases removed from V and 4 bases from J, the gap between germline ends came to 14 bases.

The chain's CDR3 is CASSSPRGNRNTIYF. The CDR3 nucleotides read TGTGCCAGCAGCTCCCCAAGGGGGAATAGAAACACCATATATTTT. The chain uses TRBV7-2 and TRBJ1-3, with TRBD1 as a possible D gene (6 bases). The CDR3 contains 15 residues. Deletions cut 4 bases from V and 5 bases from J, with 15 bases between. Germline CDR1 SGHTA, CDR2 FQGNSA.

Only one count was recorded for this clone. The chain couples TRBV18 to TRBJ1-4; D may be TRBD1 (5 bases). V was trimmed by 6 bases and J by 4 bases, leaving 12 bases between them. This CDR3 contains 14 residues. The germline CDR1 and CDR2 sequences are KGHSH and LQKENI. The chain's CDR3 is CASSLRDGNEKLFF. The DNA of the CDR3 is TGTGCCAGCTCGCTCCGGGACGGTAATGAAAAACTGTTTTTT.

This chain joins TRBV6-1 and TRBJ2-3, with a possible D match to TRBD2 (5 bases). This CDR3 region has 13 residues. Trimming left V 5 bases short and J 5 bases short, with 11 bases between. Germline V CDR1 and CDR2: MNHNS, SASEGT. The chain's CDR3 is CASSPAEGDTQYF. DNA of the CDR3: TGTGCCAGCAGTCCTGCAGAGGGAGATACGCAGTATTTT.

The chain joins TRBV10-3 to TRBJ2-3, with unresolved D. Looked up from germline, CDR1 is ENHRY and CDR2 is SYGVKD. The V and J ends lost 7 bases and 0 bases respectively, with 8 bases between them. The CDR3 consists of 13 residues. The CDR3 DNA follows: TGTGCCATCATGGGTATGAGCACAGATACGCAGTATTTT. Translating it yields CAIMGMSTDTQYF.

The rearrangement uses TRBV5-1 and TRBJ1-1, with D maybe TRBD1 (5 bases). CDR3 length: 15 residues. CDR1 SGHRS and CDR2 YFSETQ come from the germline V gene. V gave up 3 bases and J gave up 1 base, with 13 bases separating them. The CDR3 region has the DNA TGCGCCAGCAGCTCCGGGGTCAGGGAGAACACTGAAGCTTTCTTT. Protein product: CASSSGVRENTEAFF. Variable domain in full (rest from reference TRBV5-1 and TRBJ1-1): KAGVTQTPRYLIKTRGQQVTLSCSPISGHRSVSWYQQTPGQGLQFLFEYFSETQRNKGNFPGRFSGRQFSNSRSEMNVSTLELGDSALYLCASSSGVRENTEAFFGQGTRLTVV.

Turning to this clone: Different DNA sequences within this sample yield the same CDR3. V gene TRBV19 combines with J gene TRBJ1-5; the D gene is possibly TRBD1 (5 bases). This CDR3 has 14 residues. Germline V gives CDR1 LNHDA, CDR2 SQIVND (reference sequence). V was shortened by 3 bases and J by 7 bases, with 13 bases between the two germline ends. The CDR3 is CASSILGGRQPQHF. For the CDR3, the DNA is TGTGCCAGTAGTATCCTGGGGGGGAGGCAGCCCCAGCATTTT. Drawing the rest from reference TRBV19 and TRBJ1-5, the complete variable domain is DGGITQSPKYLFRKEGQNVTLSCEQNLNHDAMYWYRQDPGQGLRLIYYSQIVNDFQKGDIAEGYSVSREKKESFPLTVTSAQKNPTAFYLCASSILGGRQPQHFGDGTRLSIL.

The chain combines TRBV6-1 with TRBJ1-3; D remains ambiguous. Germline V gene sequence: CDR1 MNHNS, CDR2 SASEGT. The CDR3 has 13 amino acids. The CDR3 coding sequence is TGTGGTTTAAGGAGCAGCTCTGGAAACACCATATATTTT. It specifies CGLRSSSGNTIYF.

The chain carries TRBV6-1 and TRBJ1-1; no clear D. CDR3 length equals 13 residues. CDR1 MNHNS and CDR2 SASEGT come from the germline V gene. V lost 7 bases and J 3 bases, leaving 12 bases between the germline ends. The CDR3 DNA reads as TGTGCCAGCATAAGGGAACGGGACACTGAAGCTTTCTTT. Translation: CASIRERDTEAFF.

The CDR3 DNA is TGTGCCAGCAGTTCCCGACAGTGGGCTGAAGCTTTCTTT. Protein product: CASSSRQWAEAFF. The chain is built from TRBV6-6 and TRBJ1-1; possible D gene TRBD1, 5 bases. The CDR3 loop spans 13 amino acids. Germline V gives CDR1 MNHNY, CDR2 SVGAGI (reference sequence). The V and J ends lost 4 bases and 6 bases respectively, with 12 bases between them.

J is TRBJ2-7 and V is TRBV7-2; 9 bases line up with TRBD2. CDR1 is SGHTA, CDR2 FQGNSA, per germline. This CDR3 spans 15 amino acids. After removal of 4 bases from V and 2 bases from J, the junction contained 6 bases not matched to a gene. The CDR3 region has the DNA TGTGCCAGCAGCTCGACTAGCGGAGGAACCTACGAGCAGTACTTC. Its translation is CASSSTSGGTYEQYF.

The chain recombines TRBV2 with TRBJ2-3; D ambiguous. Between the trimmed V and J ends, which lost 4 bases and 1 base, there was a span of 9 bases. The CDR3 has 14 residues. Germline values: CDR1 SNHLY, CDR2 FYNNEI. The CDR3 reads CASSAVQGTDTQYF. The CDR3 nucleotides read TGTGCCAGCAGTGCGGTCCAGGGCACAGATACGCAGTATTTT.

V usage is TRBV2 and J usage is TRBJ2-2, with D maybe TRBD1 (5 bases). This CDR3 is 14 amino acids long. The V gene lost 8 bases and the J gene lost 0 bases, with 10 bases spanning the gap. Germline-derived CDR1 and CDR2 are SNHLY and FYNNEI. The CDR3 nucleotides read TGTGCCAGCGTCGGACAAGCGAACACCGGGGAGCTGTTTTTT. It translates to CASVGQANTGELFF. The variable domain in full, with the rest retrieved from reference TRBV2 and TRBJ2-2, is EPEVTQTPSHQVTQMGQEVILRCVPISNHLYFYWYRQILGQKVEFLVSFYNNEISEKSEIFDDQFSVERPDGSNFTLKIRSTKLEDSAMYFCASVGQANTGELFFGEGSRLTVL.

The V call is TRBV5-1, the J call TRBJ2-3; 10 bases match TRBD2. In germline, CDR1 is SGHRS, CDR2 YFSETQ. The CDR3 loop spans 16 amino acids. Losses at the gene ends were 7 bases for V and 1 base for J; bases not matched to a gene: 9. The CDR3 loop reads CASHMGLAGGTDTQYF. In DNA form, the CDR3 reads TGCGCCAGCCACATGGGGCTAGCGGGGGGCACAGATACGCAGTATTTT.

The chain is built from TRBV9 and TRBJ1-6; no clear D gene. Trimming took off 0 bases at V and 5 bases at J, with 12 bases between the two ends. The CDR3 extends over 16 amino acids. In germline, CDR1 is SGDLS, CDR2 YYNGEE. Here the CDR3 DNA reads TGTGCCAGCAGCGTAGCGGTGGGAACTAATAATTCACCCCTCCACTTT. Protein: CASSVAVGTNNSPLHF.

V and J are TRBV25-1 and TRBJ2-7; the D is unclear. The CDR3 runs 13 residues. The V end lost 3 bases, the J end lost 8 bases, and 14 bases lay between the germline ends. Looked up from germline, CDR1 is MGHDK and CDR2 is SYGVNS. The DNA for the CDR3 is TGTGCCAGCAGTGAGCCTTCCTTCGTTAAGCAGTACTTC. It yields the protein CASSEPSFVKQYF.

The rearrangement links TRBV10-3 to TRBJ2-7, with 9 positions matching TRBD2. J was trimmed by 2 bases and V by 9 bases; bases with no gene match: 14. CDR3 length: 16 residues. Per germline, CDR1 ENHRY and CDR2 SYGVKD. DNA of the CDR3: TGTGCCATTGCATCCCAGCGGGGGGACCTGACCTACGAGCAGTACTTC. Its protein is CAIASQRGDLTYEQYF.

This chain uses TRBV28 with TRBJ2-7; tentative D call: TRBD1 (5 bases). The CDR3 extends over 15 amino acids. The germline gives CDR1 MDHEN, CDR2 SYDVKM. V lost 2 bases and J 0 bases, leaving 11 bases between the germline ends. DNA for the CDR3: TGTGCCAGCAGTTTAGGCCCTGACAGCTCCTACGAGCAGTACTTC. Encoded protein: CASSLGPDSSYEQYF.

The chain couples TRBV18 to TRBJ1-1; D may be TRBD1 (5 bases). V was trimmed by 0 bases and J by 11 bases, leaving 13 bases between them. The CDR3 covers 13 residues. Germline V gene sequence: CDR1 KGHSH, CDR2 LQKENI. The CDR3 nucleotides read TGTGCCAGCTCACCACCTCAGGGTGGGAAGGCTTTCTTT. Translated: CASSPPQGGKAFF.

This chain joins TRBV5-1 and TRBJ2-5; D is uncertain. Germline lookup yields CDR1 SGHRS and CDR2 YFSETQ. Between the trimmed V and J ends, which lost 0 bases and 4 bases, there was a span of 7 bases. This CDR3 region has 13 residues. CDR3 sequence: CASSLAHAETQYF. CDR3 in DNA: TGCGCCAGCAGCTTGGCCCATGCAGAGACCCAGTACTTC. Full variable domain (outside the CDR3, taken from reference TRBV5-1 and TRBJ2-5): KAGVTQTPRYLIKTRGQQVTLSCSPISGHRSVSWYQQTPGQGLQFLFEYFSETQRNKGNFPGRFSGRQFSNSRSEMNVSTLELGDSALYLCASSLAHAETQYFGPGTRLLVL.

V is TRBV30 and J is TRBJ1-1; D ambiguous. CDR3 size: 16 residues. Germline V CDR1 and CDR2: GTSNPN, SVGIG (reference sequence). Trimming left V 3 bases short and J 1 base short, with 18 bases between. CDR3 nucleotides: TGTGCCTGGAGAGCCAGGTTGAGAGAGAAGAACACTGAAGCTTTCTTT. Translation gives CAWRARLREKNTEAFF.

The CDR3 here is CASSSSFRHRVVPGNTIYF. The CDR3 DNA follows: TGTGCCAGTAGTAGCTCCTTCCGACACAGGGTAGTTCCTGGAAACACCATATATTTT. The J gene is TRBJ1-3, the V gene TRBV19, with a possible D match to TRBD1 (6 bases). The germline CDR1 and CDR2 sequences are LNHDA and SQIVND (reference sequence). The CDR3 covers 19 residues. V lost 4 bases, J lost 2 bases, and 24 bases lay in between.

This clone appeared a single time. The chain joins TRBV10-2 to TRBJ1-2; TRBD1 is a possible D gene (5 bases). Per germline, CDR1 WSHSY and CDR2 SAAADI. This CDR3 region has 14 residues. Trimming removed 3 bases from V and 6 bases from J, with 14 bases in between. This CDR3 is CASSDPPQTDGYTF. CDR3 bases: TGCGCCAGCAGTGATCCCCCGCAGACAGATGGCTACACCTTC.

The gene calls are TRBV5-1 and TRBJ2-7; a weak D match, TRBD2 (5 bases). The ends were cut back, 0 bases at V and 2 bases at J, with 12 bases in the middle. Germline V lookup: CDR1 SGHRS, CDR2 YFSETQ. The CDR3 length is 15 residues. The CDR3: CASSLGSAEAYEQYF. Here the CDR3 DNA reads TGCGCCAGCAGCTTGGGTAGCGCGGAAGCCTACGAGCAGTACTTC.

The rearrangement joins TRBV2 to TRBJ1-5, with unresolved D. The CDR3 loop spans 13 amino acids. The germline gives CDR1 SNHLY, CDR2 FYNNEI. V was trimmed by 7 bases and J by 7 bases, leaving 14 bases between them. Here the CDR3 reads CASTAEGTQPQHF. Here the CDR3 DNA reads TGTGCCAGCACGGCAGAGGGCACACAGCCCCAGCATTTT.

V is TRBV9 and J is TRBJ2-3; 8 nucleotides align to TRBD1. After removal of 4 bases from V and 2 bases from J, the junction contained 9 bases not matched to a gene. Germline V gene sequence: CDR1 SGDLS, CDR2 YYNGEE. The CDR3 spans 16 residues. The CDR3 region has the DNA TGTGCCAGCAGCCCATCCGGGACAGGATACACAGATACGCAGTATTTT. This codes for CASSPSGTGYTDTQYF.